This T cell receptor beta chain was identified in a study of human T cells and chemical hapten exposure. Individual cDNA molecules each carried unique molecular identifiers attached by the library. One entry per CDR3 protein, called by TCRdb with MiXCR from the RACE reads. The repertoire has roughly 39,000 distinct CDR3 sequences, approximately 11% of them found once; the top ten carry around 2.5%. Time point specified: patch test 3, about 24 weeks after DPC sensitization. Treatment given: therapeutic diphenylcyclopropenone sensitization with weekly scalp DPC. The authors extracted total RNA from unfractionated whole blood. Per germline, CDR1 SGHTA and CDR2 FQGNSA. The CDR3 is made up of 16 amino acids. The germline V and J ends were trimmed by 6 bases and 2 bases, with 18 bases remaining between them. This clonotype was seen more than once but under ten times.

The J gene is TRBJ2-3, the V gene TRBV7-2, with TRBD2 as a possible D gene (5 bases). The material sequenced was whole blood, taken in connection with sensitization to the hapten diphenylcyclopropenone (DPC). The clonotype originates from a woman between 35 and 50 years old with alopecia areata. Some clones in this sample may be carry-over from other donors' samples. The CDR3 DNA follows: TGTGCCAGCAGTACCGGTGTAGAGAGGGTCACAGATACGCAGTATTTT. Encoded protein: CASSTGVERVTDTQYF.